The T cell receptor beta chain described here comes from a study of T cells in localized non-small cell lung cancer (TCRdb year 2020). About the study as a whole: The study analyzed T cell repertoires of over 200 early-stage NSCLC patients, comparing tumors and uninvolved tumor-adjacent lungs. The cohort was made up of around 250 treatment-naive NSCLC patients whose localized lung tumors had been resected. A mean age of around 66 years was recorded for the NSCLC patients, of whom roughly 130 were male and 107 were female.

At diagnosis, tumor, uninvolved tumor-adjacent lung and peripheral blood were collected and then preserved as a mix of FFPE and fresh-frozen material. For TCR repertoire profiling, blood samples were analyzed in the form of peripheral blood mononuclear cells. Inclusive of the bounding cysteine and phenylalanine, the CDR3 is 15 residues long. Of all the DNA, just the CDR3 is kept, 45 bases in frame from base 1. Sequences SGHVS (CDR1) and FQNEAQ (CDR2) are obtained from the germline V gene. V sheds 5 bases and J sheds 2 bases, leaving 16 bases between their ends. Overall results and qualifications from the work: Because of the exploratory design, TCR variables were selected using unadjusted p-values without false-discovery rate correction. A median of 57 of the top 100 tumor clones turned up in the paired uninvolved adjacent lung, and approximately 30 of those clones also ranked among the top 100 of that same adjacent lung. The highest T cell clonality was observed in uninvolved tumor-adjacent lung, where clonality exceeded that of tumor, suggesting that antigenic responses were more focused in uninvolved tumor-adjacent lung. Longer overall survival was associated with higher T cell density in blood, whereas shorter survival was associated with higher clonality in adjacent lung. Because multi-region sequencing of the tumors was not done, intratumor heterogeneity could not be ruled out.

The immunoSEQ Assay was used to sequence TCR beta CDR3 regions from DNA. The original methods were these. T cell density was computed as TCR beta template counts normalized to usable DNA estimated by amplifying housekeeping genes. Using the preseqR package, richness was estimated by extrapolating to 120,000 templates for tissue samples and 400,000 templates for PBMC samples. Clonality was calculated as one minus Pielou's evenness. Tissue-enriched TCRs were identified through differential abundance testing performed on productive amino-acid clonotypes, with a minimum total count of 5 and an alpha of 0.1. The Jaccard Index and the Morisita Overlap Index were used to quantify repertoire overlap between compartments. TCR beta CDR3s were clustered by GLIPH together with public tetramer-defined viral CDR3s, and at least three viral sequences plus V-gene enrichment were required for viral motifs. As stored in TCRdb, this immuneACCESS dataset retains in-frame rearrangements with V and J assigned. A fraction of the clones does not appear; measured against another copy, unresolved V genes explain less than half of the discrepancy, and the remainder lacks a known reason. That table supplies the V and J calls and clone size; D and trimming were determined from the DNA. This sample gives around 83,000 clones in total; around 90% of them show up just once. Clones ranked in the top ten supply 15% of the sample.

As concerns this clone: Its specific antigen is unknown. Qualities for individual bases were not recorded, and no much larger clone is one base off.

This TCR came from a man aged 35-69 years with stage I squamous cell lung carcinoma. Sequences were derived from peripheral blood, sampled before any cancer treatment. The sequence links TRBV7-8 to TRBJ2-7; the best D guess is TRBD1, with 6 bases matching. In nucleotide form, the sequence is TGTGCCAGCAGCCATTTCAACAGGGACACCTACGAGCAGTACTTC. This translates into CASSHFNRDTYEQYF.